One and the same sample provided the 29 T cell receptor beta chains below, sequenced in a study of PD-1 blockade in classical Hodgkin lymphoma. The time point: cycle 4 day 1 (C4D1), after 6 weeks of nivolumab. Relapses following autologous stem cell transplantation were seen in all patients, with brentuximab vedotin exposure varying. Using magnetic negative selection, the CD4+ T cells were separated out of thawed PBMCs. Generated by immunoSEQ multiplex PCR, the TCRdb table keeps only in-frame clones and is missing some. In the table there are 15,000 to 20,000 clones, roughly 80% of which are singletons. Sequencing used CD4+ T cells from blood, obtained before the fourth cycle of nivolumab. The receptors shown here come from a human donor with classical Hodgkin lymphoma.

The chain combines TRBV9 with TRBJ1-6; D is possibly TRBD1 (5 bases). The germline CDR1 and CDR2 sequences are SGDLS and YYNGEE. The ends were cut back, 0 bases at V and 8 bases at J, with 12 bases in the middle. This CDR3 region has 15 residues. The CDR3 DNA reads TGTGCCAGCAGCGTAGCTGGCAGGGAAGATTCACCCCTCCACTTT. Encoded protein: CASSVAGREDSPLHF.

This clone was detected only once. The gene calls are TRBV11-2 and TRBJ2-7; a weak D match, TRBD2 (6 bases). Trimming stripped 1 base from V and 1 base from J, with 11 bases between. This CDR3 is built from 15 residues. Germline CDR1 reads SGHAT; CDR2 reads FQNNGV. CDR3 DNA sequence: TGTGCCAGCAGCTTAGGTGGTAGCGGTTCCTACGAGCAGTACTTC. This gives the protein CASSLGGSGSYEQYF.

This chain connects TRBV5-1 to TRBJ2-1; TRBD2 matches 7 bases. After removal of 0 bases from V and 6 bases from J, the junction contained 6 bases not matched to a gene. The V gene's germline CDR1 is SGHRS and CDR2 YFSETQ. The CDR3 is made up of 15 amino acids. CDR3 in DNA: TGCGCCAGCAGCTTGGCCGTTGCGGGAGCCAATGAGCAGTTCTTC. Translation: CASSLAVAGANEQFF. Using reference TRBV5-1 and TRBJ2-1 for the parts outside the CDR3, the full variable domain is KAGVTQTPRYLIKTRGQQVTLSCSPISGHRSVSWYQQTPGQGLQFLFEYFSETQRNKGNFPGRFSGRQFSNSRSEMNVSTLELGDSALYLCASSLAVAGANEQFFGPGTRLTVL.

J is TRBJ1-2 and V is TRBV7-2, with D possibly being TRBD1 (5 bases). CDR1 SGHTA and CDR2 FQGNSA come from the germline V gene. V shed 1 base and J shed 5 bases, with 11 bases lying between them. The CDR3 runs 14 residues. The CDR3 region is CASSLVGGPYGYTF. In DNA form, the CDR3 reads TGTGCCAGCAGCTTAGTGGGGGGACCTTATGGCTACACCTTC.

V and J are TRBV19 and TRBJ1-1; no definite D call. Trimming removed 1 base at V and 1 base at J, with 7 bases between. The CDR3 spans 14 residues. CDR1 is LNHDA and CDR2 is SQIVND in the germline V gene (reference sequence). CDR3 sequence (DNA): TGTGCCAGTAGTATAGTAGCCGCGAACACTGAAGCTTTCTTT. Translated: CASSIVAANTEAFF.

The chain combines TRBV6-1 with TRBJ1-2, with D possibly matching TRBD1 (6 bases). V lost 11 bases and J lost 2, with 15 bases in between. CDR1 is MNHNS and CDR2 is SASEGT in the germline V gene. The CDR3 length is 13 residues. The CDR3 DNA is TGTGCCTCCACCGGACAGACCAACTATGGCTACACCTTC. It translates to CASTGQTNYGYTF.

J is TRBJ1-1 and V is TRBV7-6; D is undetermined. The V gene lost 5 bases and the J gene lost 1 base, with 14 bases spanning the gap. Germline CDR1 is SGHVS and CDR2 is FNYEAQ. The CDR3 is made up of 15 amino acids. The DNA for the CDR3 is TGTGCCAGCAGCCCCGACTCTGTATCGAACACTGAAGCTTTCTTT. Translated: CASSPDSVSNTEAFF.

This clone was seen more than once but under ten times. V gene TRBV5-1 combines with J gene TRBJ2-2, with a possible D match to TRBD2 (5 bases). Trimming took off 2 bases at V and 1 base at J, with 6 bases between the two ends. CDR3 length: 14 residues. Germline V gene data show CDR1 as SGHRS and CDR2 as YFSETQ. The CDR3 sequence is CASSFEGNTGELFF. The CDR3, as DNA: TGCGCCAGCAGCTTTGAGGGGAACACCGGGGAGCTGTTTTTT.

The chain is built from TRBV7-8 and TRBJ2-4, with 7 nucleotides matching TRBD1. The V segment lost 3 bases and the J segment 11 bases; nucleotides outside the gene matches: 13. The length of the CDR3 is 15 residues. Per germline, CDR1 SGHVS and CDR2 FQNEAQ. CDR3 DNA: TGTGCCAGCAGCTTGAGTACGACAGGGAAACCGCTTCAGTACTTC. This codes for CASSLSTTGKPLQYF.

The chain has TRBV11-2 and TRBJ2-3; maybe TRBD1 (6 bases). CDR3 length: 11 residues. Trimming shortened V by 7 bases and J by 7 bases, and 9 bases separated the two germline ends. Germline V gene lookup returns CDR1 SGHAT and CDR2 FQNNGV. CDR3 bases: TGTGCCAGCACAGGGGAGTATACGCAGTATTTT. The encoded protein is CASTGEYTQYF.

This clone was detected only once. This chain uses TRBV7-7 with TRBJ2-7, with 9 nucleotides matching TRBD1. CDR1 and CDR2 (germline): SSHAT, FNYEAQ (reference sequence). CDR3 size: 13 residues. The CDR3 region is CGTQPGQGYEQYV. CDR3 DNA: TGTGGAACACAACCGGGACAGGGCTACGAGCAGTACGTC.

The genes are TRBV5-1 and TRBJ1-1; no firm D call. V lost 6 bases and J lost 1, with 10 bases in between. Germline V lookup: CDR1 SGHRS, CDR2 YFSETQ. This CDR3 has 13 residues. This CDR3 is CASTSDANTEAFF. The CDR3 coding sequence is TGCGCCAGCACCTCGGACGCGAACACTGAAGCTTTCTTT.

The rearrangement joins TRBV2 to TRBJ2-1; 9 bases align to TRBD2. Germline V gives CDR1 SNHLY, CDR2 FYNNEI. This CDR3 spans 17 amino acids. V lost 4 bases to trimming and J lost 6 bases; unmatched junction nucleotides: 13. The CDR3 bases are TGTGCCAGCAGTGTGCATGTGTCTCTAGCGGGGACCAATGAGCAGTTCTTC. It encodes CASSVHVSLAGTNEQFF.

The chain uses TRBV6-5 and TRBJ1-1; tentative D call: TRBD1 (5 bases). The V end was cut by 5 bases, the J end by 1 base, with 8 bases between. There are 13 residues in the CDR3. Looked up from germline, CDR1 is MNHEY and CDR2 is SVGAGI. This CDR3 is CASSSRENTEAFF. For the CDR3, the DNA is TGTGCCAGCAGTAGCAGGGAGAACACTGAAGCTTTCTTT.

This clone was seen a handful of times. The V call is TRBV6-6, the J call TRBJ2-7, with D maybe TRBD2 (6 bases). Trimming removed 6 bases at V and 7 bases at J, with 19 bases between. Per the germline V gene, CDR1 is MNHNY and CDR2 is SVGAGI (reference sequence). The CDR3 covers 14 residues. CDR3 sequence reads: CASRGGLGEGEQYF. CDR3 sequence (DNA): TGTGCCAGCAGGGGGGGACTGGGGGAAGGGGAGCAGTACTTC.

The chain carries TRBV29-1 and TRBJ1-2; 7 bases fit TRBD1. Germline V gene data show CDR1 as SQVTM and CDR2 as ANQGSEA. The CDR3 contains 12 residues. Losses at the gene ends were 4 bases for V and 4 bases for J; bases not matched to a gene: 3. The CDR3 reads CSVGAGGYGYTF. In nucleotides, the CDR3 is TGCAGCGTTGGGGCAGGGGGCTATGGCTACACCTTC.

The genes are TRBV14 and TRBJ1-4, with D possibly matching TRBD1 (5 bases). Germline V gives CDR1 SGHDN, CDR2 FVKESK. V gave up 3 bases and J gave up 5 bases, with 13 bases separating them. The CDR3 spans 15 residues. CDR3 nucleotides: TGTGCCAGCAGCCATGCCGGGACGGGAAATGAAAAACTGTTTTTT. As protein: CASSHAGTGNEKLFF. Filled out from reference TRBV14 and TRBJ1-4, the complete variable domain reads EAGVTQFPSHSVIEKGQTVTLRCDPISGHDNLYWYRRVMGKEIKFLLHFVKESKQDESGMPNNRFLAERTGGTYSTLKVQPAELEDSGVYFCASSHAGTGNEKLFFGSGTQLSVL.

The chain recombines TRBV5-6 with TRBJ2-5, with D possibly matching TRBD2 (5 bases). Trimming left V 2 bases short and J 5 bases short, with 19 bases between. The germline V gene has CDR1 SGHDT and CDR2 YYEEEE. The CDR3 loop spans 16 amino acids. The CDR3 DNA follows: TGTGCCAGCAGCTTAAGGACCCGCGGGTTGCGGGAGACCCAGTACTTC. As protein: CASSLRTRGLRETQYF. Full variable domain (remainder filled in from reference TRBV5-6 and TRBJ2-5): DAGVTQSPTHLIKTRGQQVTLRCSPKSGHDTVSWYQQALGQGPQFIFQYYEEEERQRGNFPDRFSGHQFPNYSSELNVNALLLGDSALYLCASSLRTRGLRETQYFGPGTRLLVL.

The chain couples TRBV18 to TRBJ2-7, with D maybe TRBD1 (5 bases). Germline CDR1 and CDR2: KGHSH and LQKENI. The CDR3 has 13 residues. V was clipped by 4 bases and J by 3 bases, with 10 bases between them. The chain's CDR3 is CASSLNQGYEQYV. CDR3 coding DNA: TGTGCCAGCTCACTCAACCAGGGCTACGAGCAGTACGTC.

V gene TRBV5-4 combines with J gene TRBJ1-2; TRBD1 matches 7 bases. V gave up 4 bases and J gave up 6 bases; unmatched junction bases: 12. The CDR3 is 15 amino acids. CDR1 is SGHNT, CDR2 YYREEE, per germline (reference sequence). CDR3 loop: CASSPIGGQGHGYTF. The CDR3 DNA follows: TGTGCCAGCAGCCCTATAGGGGGCCAGGGGCATGGCTACACCTTC.

This chain connects TRBV28 to TRBJ2-5; TRBD1 matches at 9 bases. V lost 6 bases and J lost 3; bases outside the gene matches: 2. CDR1 and CDR2 from the germline V gene are MDHEN and SYDVKM. The CDR3 runs 13 residues. The CDR3 sequence: CASSGQGKETQYF. DNA for the CDR3: TGTGCCAGCAGCGGACAGGGGAAAGAGACCCAGTACTTC.

This chain uses TRBV10-1 with TRBJ1-1; D not certain. V was cut by 0 bases and J by 0 bases, with 14 bases left in between. The germline V gene encodes CDR1 WNHNN and CDR2 SYGVQD (reference sequence). The CDR3 runs to 17 residues. Written as DNA, the CDR3 is TGCGCCAGCAGTGAGTCGGGTCGGGCGACCTTGAACACTGAAGCTTTCTTT. Translated, it gives CASSESGRATLNTEAFF.

The chain uses TRBV6-5 and TRBJ2-2; 7 bases match TRBD2. Trimming cost V 4 bases and J 7 bases; bases outside gene matches: 12. CDR1 is MNHEY, CDR2 SVGAGI, per germline. The CDR3 sequence is 16 residues long. CDR3 protein: CASSLLGGSGNGELFF. CDR3 DNA: TGTGCCAGCAGTTTGCTGGGCGGGAGTGGAAACGGGGAGCTGTTTTTT.

This clone has a single count. J is TRBJ2-7 and V is TRBV5-6; the match to TRBD1 covers 11 bases. The ends lost 4 bases at V and 3 bases at J; junction bases unmatched: 9. The CDR3 is 16 amino acids. Per germline, CDR1 SGHDT and CDR2 YYEEEE. CDR3 protein: CASSNLGTGGRYEQYF. CDR3 DNA: TGTGCCAGCAGCAACCTAGGGACAGGGGGTCGCTACGAGCAGTACTTC.

This clone was observed a single time. V is TRBV11-2 and J is TRBJ2-3, with D possibly TRBD2 on 6 matching bases. This CDR3 region has 15 residues. Germline V gene lookup returns CDR1 SGHAT and CDR2 FQNNGV. Trimming cost V 5 bases and J 0 bases, with 12 bases left between them. This CDR3 is CASSPGLTSTDTQYF. The CDR3 DNA reads as TGTGCCAGCAGCCCCGGACTAACAAGCACAGATACGCAGTATTTT.

This clone was observed a single time. The chain recombines TRBV10-3 with TRBJ2-5; D is perhaps TRBD1 (6 bases). The CDR3 runs 16 residues. Trimming removed 6 bases from V and 2 bases from J, with 19 bases in between. CDR1 and CDR2 from the germline V gene are ENHRY and SYGVKD. The CDR3 nucleotides are TGTGCCATCAGCGAGAGGAGAACAGGGCAGCAAGAGACCCAGTACTTC. Residues: CAISERRTGQQETQYF.

As DNA, the CDR3 is TGTGCCAGCAGTGAATCCACGGTGGGACACTTCAACTATGGCTACACCTTC. Protein product: CASSESTVGHFNYGYTF. The V and J genes are TRBV6-1 and TRBJ1-2, with D maybe TRBD1 (6 bases). The CDR3 has 17 residues. Trimming stripped 2 bases from V and 2 bases from J, with 18 bases between. Germline V lookup: CDR1 MNHNS, CDR2 SASEGT.

The V gene is TRBV18, the J gene TRBJ2-7; D not resolved. Germline V CDR1 and CDR2: KGHSH, LQKENI. V shed 1 base and J shed 0 bases, with 1 base lying between them. The CDR3 loop spans 12 amino acids. CDR3 coding DNA: TGTGCCAGCTCACCACTCTCCTACGAGCAGTACTTC. Protein: CASSPLSYEQYF.

The chain employs TRBV29-1 and TRBJ2-1, with D perhaps matching TRBD1 (6 bases). V lost 7 bases and J 7 bases, leaving 8 bases between the germline ends. CDR1 and CDR2 (germline): SQVTM, ANQGSEA. The CDR3 runs 10 residues. DNA for the CDR3: TGCAGCGGAGGGACAAATGAGCAGTTCTTC. Translation gives CSGGTNEQFF.